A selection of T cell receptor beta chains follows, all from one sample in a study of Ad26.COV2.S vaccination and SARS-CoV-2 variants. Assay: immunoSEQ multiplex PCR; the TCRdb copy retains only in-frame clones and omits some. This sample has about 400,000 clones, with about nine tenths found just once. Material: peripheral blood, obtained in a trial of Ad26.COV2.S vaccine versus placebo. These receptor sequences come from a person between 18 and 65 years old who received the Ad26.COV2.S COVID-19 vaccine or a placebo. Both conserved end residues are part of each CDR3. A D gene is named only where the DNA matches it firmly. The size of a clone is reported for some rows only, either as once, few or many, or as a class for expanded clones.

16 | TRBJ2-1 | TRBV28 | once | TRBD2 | TGTGCCAGCAGTTCCCGACTAGCGGGGGGTTACAATGAGCAGTTCTTC | CASSSRLAGGYNEQFF
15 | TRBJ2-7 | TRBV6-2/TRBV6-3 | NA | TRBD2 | TGTGCCAGCAACCCAGGGGCGGGGGGGATCTACGAGCAGTACTTC | CASNPGAGGIYEQYF
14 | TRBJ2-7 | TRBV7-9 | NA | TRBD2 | TGTGCCAGCAGCTTAGGGGCTAGCGGCTACGAGCAGTACTTC | CASSLGASGYEQYF
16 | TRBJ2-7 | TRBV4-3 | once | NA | TGCGCCAGCAGCCAAGATTTCCCGGGGAGCTCCTACGAGCAGTACTTC | CASSQDFPGSSYEQYF
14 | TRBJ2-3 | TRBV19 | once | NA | TGTGCCAGTATGGGGCCTCCTAGCACAGATACGCAGTATTTT | CASMGPPSTDTQYF
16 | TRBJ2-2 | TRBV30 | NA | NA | TGTGCCTGGAGTGCTAGCAGGGGCCTCCTCACCGGGGAGCTGTTTTTT | CAWSASRGLLTGELFF
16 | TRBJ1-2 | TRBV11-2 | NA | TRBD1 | TGTGCCAGCAGCTTAGTAGGGACAGGGGAGCTCTATGGCTACACCTTC | CASSLVGTGELYGYTF
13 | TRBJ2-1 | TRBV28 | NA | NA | TGTGCCAGCGTAGACAGGCCCTACAATGAGCAGTTCTTC | CASVDRPYNEQFF
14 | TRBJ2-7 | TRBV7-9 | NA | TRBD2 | TGTGCCAGCAGCGCTAGCGGGGGGACCTACGAGCAGTACTTC | CASSASGGTYEQYF
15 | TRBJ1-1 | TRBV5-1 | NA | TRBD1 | TGCGCCAGCAGCGTAGGGGACAGGGGTTACACTGAAGCTTTCTTT | CASSVGDRGYTEAFF
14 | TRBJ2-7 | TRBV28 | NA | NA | TGTGCCAGCAGTTTCCCCGAACGGGTGTACGAGCAGTACTTC | CASSFPERVYEQYF
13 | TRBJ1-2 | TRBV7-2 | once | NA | TGTGCCAGCAGCTTAGTCCGGCAGGGTAGCTACACCTTC | CASSLVRQGSYTF
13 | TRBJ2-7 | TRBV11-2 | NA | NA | TGTGCCAGCAGCTTCGGGGTGTCCTACGAGCAGTACTTC | CASSFGVSYEQYF
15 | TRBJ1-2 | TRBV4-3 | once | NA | TGCGCCAGCAGCCAAGTAATCGGGAGCGTCTATGGCTACACCTTC | CASSQVIGSVYGYTF
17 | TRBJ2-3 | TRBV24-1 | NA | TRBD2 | TGTGCCACCAGTGATCCGGCTAGCGGGGGGGCCCTAGATACGCAGTATTTT | CATSDPASGGALDTQYF
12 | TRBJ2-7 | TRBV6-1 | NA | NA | TGTGCCAGCAGTGAACGGTACTACGAGCAGTACTTC | CASSERYYEQYF
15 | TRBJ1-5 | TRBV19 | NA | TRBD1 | TGTGCCAGTAGTGTCCGGGACAGTAGCAATCAGCCCCAGCATTTT | CASSVRDSSNQPQHF
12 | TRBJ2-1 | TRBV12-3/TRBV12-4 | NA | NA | TGTGCCAGCCGGGTTGGGTACAATGAGCAGTTCTTC | CASRVGYNEQFF
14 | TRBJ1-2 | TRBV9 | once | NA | TGTGCCAGCAGCAGAGCCGGGGTAAACTATGGCTACACCTTC | CASSRAGVNYGYTF
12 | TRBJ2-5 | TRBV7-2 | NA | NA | TGTGCCAGCACCGCCTCGTTTCAGACCCAGTACTTC | CASTASFQTQYF
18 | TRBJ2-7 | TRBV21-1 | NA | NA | TGTGCCAGCAGCAAATACCTCCGCGACGTATTTTCTAGCTACGAGCAGTACTTC | CASSKYLRDVFSSYEQYF
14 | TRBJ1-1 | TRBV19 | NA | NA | TGTGCCAGTAGGGCGGGGTCTTTTTTCTCTGAAGCTTTCTTT | CASRAGSFFSEAFF
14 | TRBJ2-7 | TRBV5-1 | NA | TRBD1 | TGCGCCAGCAGCTTGGGGGGACAGGCCTACGAGCAGTACTTC | CASSLGGQAYEQYF
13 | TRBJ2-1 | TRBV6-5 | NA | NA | TGTACCAGCAGCCTAAATTTACCCAATGAGCAGTTCTTC | CTSSLNLPNEQFF
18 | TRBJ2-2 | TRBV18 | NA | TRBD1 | TGTGCCAGCTCACCTCAAAATAGACAGGGAACGAACACCGGGGAGCTGTTTTTT | CASSPQNRQGTNTGELFF
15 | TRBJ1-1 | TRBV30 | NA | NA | TGTGCCTGGCACCTGACAGCCCCCATGAACACTGAAGCTTTCTTT | CAWHLTAPMNTEAFF
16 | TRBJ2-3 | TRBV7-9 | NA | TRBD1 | TGTGCCAGCAGCGGGACCCAGGGGGCATCCACAGATACGCAGTATTTT | CASSGTQGASTDTQYF
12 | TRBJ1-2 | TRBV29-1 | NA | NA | TGCAGCGCCATACCAGGGTACGGTGGCTACACCTTC | CSAIPGYGGYTF
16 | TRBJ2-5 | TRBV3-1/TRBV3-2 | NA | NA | TGTGCCAGCAGCCACCGGGACTCCGGGTGGGAAGAGACCCAGTACTTC | CASSHRDSGWEETQYF
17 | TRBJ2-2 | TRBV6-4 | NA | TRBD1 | TGTGCCAGCAGTGCTCAATCCGGGACAGGCACCACCGGGGAGCTGTTTTTT | CASSAQSGTGTTGELFF